The 19 T cell receptor beta chains below all came from one sample that was sequenced in a study of patients with pleural tuberculosis. TCRdb passed the reads through MiXCR, listing each CDR3 protein once. This sample yields about 50,000 distinct CDR3 sequences, of which about 7.3% are seen a single time; about 16% belongs to the top ten. All receptors derive from a human donor with pleural tuberculosis.

The CDR3: CASSIPNIANEKLFF. CDR3 nucleotide sequence: TGTGCCAGTAGTATCCCAAATATAGCTAATGAAAAACTGTTTTTT. The chain links TRBV19 to TRBJ1-4; D is ambiguous. Germline CDR1 LNHDA, CDR2 SQIVND (reference sequence). The CDR3 has 15 amino acids. Deletions cut 3 bases from V and 3 bases from J, with 11 bases between.

This clonotype was detected many times. The rearrangement uses TRBV19 and TRBJ2-7; 13 bases align to TRBD2. Germline loops: CDR1 LNHDA, CDR2 SQIVND (reference sequence). The trim removed 5 bases at V and 3 bases at J, leaving 1 base unmatched. The CDR3 contains 14 residues. This chain's CDR3 is CASSWTSGSYEQYF. The CDR3, as DNA: TGTGCCAGTAGTTGGACTAGCGGGAGCTACGAGCAGTACTTC.

A few counts support this clonotype. The rearrangement links TRBV19 to TRBJ1-6, with 7 nucleotides matching TRBD1. Germline V CDR1 and CDR2: LNHDA, SQIVND (reference sequence). The length of the CDR3 is 15 residues. Trimming removed 5 bases from V and 7 bases from J; junction bases left unmatched: 8. CDR3 DNA sequence: TGTGCCAGTAGTTCTAACAGGGGAGGCAATTCACCCCTCCACTTT. Its protein product is CASSSNRGGNSPLHF. The variable domain in full, with the rest retrieved from reference TRBV19 and TRBJ1-6, is DGGITQSPKYLFRKEGQNVTLSCEQNLNHDAMYWYRQDPGQGLRLIYYSQIVNDFQKGDIAEGYSVSREKKESFPLTVTSAQKNPTAFYLCASSSNRGGNSPLHFGNGTRLTVT.

This clonotype has at least ten counts. The J gene is TRBJ1-3, the V gene TRBV20-1, with D unresolved. Looked up from germline, CDR1 is DFQATT and CDR2 is SNEGSKA (reference sequence). The ends were cut back, 4 bases at V and 5 bases at J, with 12 bases in the middle. This CDR3 comprises 13 residues. CDR3 sequence: CSAKRPTRNTIYF. As DNA, the CDR3 is TGCAGTGCTAAAAGACCAACGAGAAACACCATATATTTT.

The gene calls are TRBV27 and TRBJ1-4; the D gene is possibly TRBD1 (5 bases). The V end lost 1 base, the J end lost 4 bases, and 13 bases lay between the germline ends. Germline CDR1 MNHEY, CDR2 SMNVEV (reference sequence). This CDR3 is 16 amino acids long. The CDR3 sequence is CASSLLLSQGNEKLFF. The CDR3 DNA sequence: TGTGCCAGCAGTTTATTGTTAAGCCAGGGTAATGAAAAACTGTTTTTT. Based on the CDR3 plus reference TRBV27 and TRBJ1-4, the full variable domain is EAQVTQNPRYLITVTGKKLTVTCSQNMNHEYMSWYRQDPGLGLRQIYYSMNVEVTDKGDVPEGYKVSRKEKRNFPLILESPSPNQTSLYFCASSLLLSQGNEKLFFGSGTQLSVL.

This chain uses TRBV9 with TRBJ2-1; TRBD2 might be the D (6 bases). The V end was cut by 4 bases, the J end by 0 bases, with 11 bases between. Germline V gene data show CDR1 as SGDLS and CDR2 as YYNGEE. This CDR3 region has 15 residues. The CDR3 region has the DNA TGTGCCAGCAGCTATAGCGGCAGCTCCTACAATGAGCAGTTCTTC. Translated: CASSYSGSSYNEQFF. Using reference TRBV9 and TRBJ2-1 for the parts outside the CDR3, the full variable domain is DSGVTQTPKHLITATGQRVTLRCSPRSGDLSVYWYQQSLDQGLQFLIQYYNGEERAKGNILERFSAQQFPDLHSELNLSSLELGDSALYFCASSYSGSSYNEQFFGPGTRLTVL.

This clonotype was detected only a few times. The rearrangement links TRBV12-3 or TRBV12-4 to TRBJ2-7, with 9 bases aligning to TRBD2. The CDR3 is 14 amino acids. The ends lost 5 bases at V and 4 bases at J; junction bases unmatched: 6. The CDR3: CASSISGSTYEQYF. The DNA for the CDR3 is TGTGCCAGCAGTATTAGCGGGAGTACGTACGAGCAGTACTTC.

This chain uses TRBV12-3 or TRBV12-4 with TRBJ2-7; 7 bases map to TRBD2. V was clipped by 5 bases and J by 4 bases; unmatched bases: 8. The CDR3 sequence is 14 residues long. In nucleotides, the CDR3 is TGTGCCAGCAGTCCCAGCGGGATTCGGTACGAGCAGTACTTC. It is translated as CASSPSGIRYEQYF.

This clonotype came up many times. The chain links TRBV27 to TRBJ2-1; D is perhaps TRBD2 (5 bases). This CDR3 has 15 residues. Trimming took off 2 bases at V and 4 bases at J, with 12 bases between the two ends. The germline gives CDR1 MNHEY, CDR2 SMNVEV (reference sequence). The CDR3 coding sequence is TGTGCCAGCAGTTTAACGGGGTCGGTATACAATGAGCAGTTCTTC. Protein sequence: CASSLTGSVYNEQFF.

This clonotype was detected a few times. The V call is TRBV12-3 or TRBV12-4, the J call TRBJ2-7; 10 nucleotides align to TRBD2. Trimming removed 2 bases from V and 2 bases from J; junction bases left unmatched: 3. This CDR3 is 15 amino acids long. CDR3 sequence: CASSLLAGVTYEQYF. CDR3 DNA: TGTGCCAGCAGTTTACTAGCGGGAGTAACCTACGAGCAGTACTTC.

Regarding this clonotype: A read error is likely, as this CDR3 ends without the conserved phenylalanine or tryptophan. No DNA is shown, since the ends of the CDR3 on it are uncertain; the CDR3 is the one TCRdb lists. The chain recombines TRBV2 with TRBJ1-1; the listed D gene, TRBD1, was not tested against the DNA. Counting both end residues, the CDR3 totals 15 amino acids. Germline V gives CDR1 SNHLY, CDR2 FYNNEI. The CDR3 sequence: CASVPGRIMNTEALL.

This clonotype was observed many times. The CDR3 DNA sequence: TGTGCCGCTCGGCCGTCTCTTATCAATCAGCCCCAGCATTTT. This translates into CAARPSLINQPQHF. This chain uses TRBV10-3 with TRBJ1-5; D remains unclear. Per germline, CDR1 ENHRY and CDR2 SYGVKD. This CDR3 is 14 amino acids long. V was pared by 11 bases and J by 3 bases, with 17 bases between.

This clonotype was picked up many times. The chain links TRBV12-3 or TRBV12-4 to TRBJ2-1, with D uncertain. This CDR3 spans 13 amino acids. Trimming removed 6 bases at V and 0 bases at J, with 6 bases between. As DNA, the CDR3 is TGTGCCAGCAGGGGGTTCTCCTACAATGAGCAGTTCTTC. Amino acids: CASRGFSYNEQFF.

This clonotype was recorded at least ten times. The chain has TRBV2 and TRBJ2-1; perhaps D is TRBD1 or TRBD2 (6 bases each). The ends were cut back, 8 bases at V and 5 bases at J, with 19 bases in the middle. This CDR3 has 15 amino acids. Germline CDR1 reads SNHLY; CDR2 reads FYNNEI. Here the CDR3 DNA reads TGTGCCAGCGGGGGGCTCCTTGGCCCTAACAATGAGCAGTTCTTC. Translating gives CASGGLLGPNNEQFF.

In its sample, this clonotype was seen a few times. The J gene is TRBJ2-7, the V gene TRBV5-6; D uncertain. From germline, CDR1 is SGHDT and CDR2 YYEEEE. There are 14 residues in the CDR3. The V gene lost 2 bases and the J gene lost 0 bases, with 9 bases spanning the gap. The CDR3 here is CASSFWGISYEQYF. CDR3 DNA: TGTGCCAGCAGCTTTTGGGGAATCTCCTACGAGCAGTACTTC.

This clonotype has a handful of counts. V usage is TRBV11-1 and J usage is TRBJ2-1, with 7 nucleotides matching TRBD2. Germline V gene data show CDR1 as SGHAT and CDR2 as FQDESV (reference sequence). V shed 5 bases, J shed 8 bases, and the junction held 3 bases outside the gene matches. The CDR3 has 12 amino acids. Here the CDR3 reads CASSLTSYEQFF. CDR3 in DNA: TGTGCCAGCAGCCTGACTAGCTATGAGCAGTTCTTC.

In this sample, this clonotype turned up many times. V and J are TRBV11-1 and TRBJ1-2; TRBD1 matches at 7 bases. The germline CDR1 and CDR2 sequences are SGHAT and FQDESV (reference sequence). The CDR3 is 15 residues long. The V and J ends lost 0 bases and 4 bases, in that order; junction bases with no gene match: 5. The DNA for the CDR3 is TGTGCCAGCAGCTTAGCTAGGGACAGCTTCTATGGCTACACCTTC. The encoded protein is CASSLARDSFYGYTF.

This chain uses TRBV18 with TRBJ2-7; TRBD1 agrees at 7 bases. CDR1 and CDR2 (germline): KGHSH, LQKENI. CDR3 length: 13 amino acids. CDR3: CASSLGQAYEQCV. For the CDR3, the DNA is TGTGCCAGCTCACTAGGACAGGCCTACGAGCAGTGCGTC.

The V gene is TRBV29-1, the J gene TRBJ1-5; D gene unclear. Between the trimmed V and J ends, which lost 4 bases and 6 bases, there was a span of 13 bases. CDR3 length equals 13 residues. The germline V gene encodes CDR1 SQVTM and CDR2 ANQGSEA. The DNA of the CDR3 is TGCAGCGTTGGGATTTCGGAGCTTCAGCCCCAGCATTTT. It translates to CSVGISELQPQHF.